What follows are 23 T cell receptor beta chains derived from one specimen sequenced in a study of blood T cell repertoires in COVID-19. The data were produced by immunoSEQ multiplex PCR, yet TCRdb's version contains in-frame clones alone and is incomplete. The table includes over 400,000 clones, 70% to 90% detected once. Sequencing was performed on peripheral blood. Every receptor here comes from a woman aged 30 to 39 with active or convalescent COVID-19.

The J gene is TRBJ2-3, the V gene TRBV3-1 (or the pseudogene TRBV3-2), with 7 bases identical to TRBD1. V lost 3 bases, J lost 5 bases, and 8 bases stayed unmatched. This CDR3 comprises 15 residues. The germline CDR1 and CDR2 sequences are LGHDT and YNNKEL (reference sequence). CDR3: CASSHGTAIGDTQYF. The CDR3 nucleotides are TGTGCCAGCAGCCATGGGACAGCCATTGGAGATACGCAGTATTTT.

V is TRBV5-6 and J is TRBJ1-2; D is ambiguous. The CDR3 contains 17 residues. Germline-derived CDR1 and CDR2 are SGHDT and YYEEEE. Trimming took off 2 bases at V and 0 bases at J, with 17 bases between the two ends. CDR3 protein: CASSFQFDPRANYGYTF. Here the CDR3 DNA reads TGTGCCAGCAGCTTCCAATTCGACCCTCGGGCTAACTATGGCTACACCTTC.

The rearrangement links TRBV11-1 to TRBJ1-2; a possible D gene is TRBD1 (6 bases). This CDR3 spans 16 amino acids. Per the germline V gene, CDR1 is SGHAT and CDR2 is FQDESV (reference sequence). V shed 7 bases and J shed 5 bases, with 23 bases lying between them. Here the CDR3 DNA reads TGTGCCAGCACGGACACCGGGGGGGCGCACAAATATGGCTACACCTTC. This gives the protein CASTDTGGAHKYGYTF.

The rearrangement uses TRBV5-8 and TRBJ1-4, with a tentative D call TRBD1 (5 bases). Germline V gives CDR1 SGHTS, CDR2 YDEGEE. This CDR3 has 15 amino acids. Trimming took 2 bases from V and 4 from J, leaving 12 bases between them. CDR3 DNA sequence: TGTGCCAGCAGCTTACAGGTTATAAGTAATGAAAAACTGTTTTTT. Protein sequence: CASSLQVISNEKLFF.

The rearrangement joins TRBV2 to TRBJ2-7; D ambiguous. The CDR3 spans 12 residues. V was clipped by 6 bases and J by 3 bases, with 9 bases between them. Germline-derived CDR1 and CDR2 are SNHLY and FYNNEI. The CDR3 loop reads CASSAVGYEQYF. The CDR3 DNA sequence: TGTGCCAGCAGCGCGGTGGGCTACGAGCAGTACTTC.

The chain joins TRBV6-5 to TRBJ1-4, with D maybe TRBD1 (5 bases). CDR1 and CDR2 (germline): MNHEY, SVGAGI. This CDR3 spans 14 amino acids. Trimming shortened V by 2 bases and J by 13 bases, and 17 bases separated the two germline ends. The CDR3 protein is CASSYGAGAEGLFF. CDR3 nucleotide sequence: TGTGCCAGCAGTTACGGGGCGGGAGCAGAGGGACTGTTTTTT.

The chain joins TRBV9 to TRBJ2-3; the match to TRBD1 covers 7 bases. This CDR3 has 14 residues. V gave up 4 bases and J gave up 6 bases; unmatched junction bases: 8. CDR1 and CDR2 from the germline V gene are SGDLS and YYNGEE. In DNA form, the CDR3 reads TGTGCCAGCAGCCTCAGACAGGGTGGGGATACGCAGTATTTT. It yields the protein CASSLRQGGDTQYF.

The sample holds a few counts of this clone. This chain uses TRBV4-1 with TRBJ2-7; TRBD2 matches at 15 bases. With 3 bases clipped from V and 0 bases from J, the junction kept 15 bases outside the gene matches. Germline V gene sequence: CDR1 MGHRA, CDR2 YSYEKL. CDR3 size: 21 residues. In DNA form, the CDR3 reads TGCGCCAGCAGCCAGAGGACTAGCGGGGGGGAGATAACCGATATCTCCTACGAGCAGTACTTC. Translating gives CASSQRTSGGEITDISYEQYF.

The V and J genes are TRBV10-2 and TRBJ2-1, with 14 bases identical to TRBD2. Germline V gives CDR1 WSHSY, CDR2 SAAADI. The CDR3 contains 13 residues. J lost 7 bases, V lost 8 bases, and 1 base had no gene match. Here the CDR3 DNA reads TGCGCCAGCGGACTAGCGGGGGGTAATGAGCAGTTCTTC. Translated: CASGLAGGNEQFF.

The CDR3 is CASSLRGIGAGINTEAFF. The CDR3 DNA sequence: TGCGCCAGCAGCTTGAGGGGTATAGGGGCAGGGATAAACACTGAAGCTTTCTTT. V is TRBV5-1 and J is TRBJ1-1; tentatively, D is TRBD1 (5 bases). The CDR3 is 18 residues long. The germline gives CDR1 SGHRS, CDR2 YFSETQ. V lost 1 base to trimming and J lost 2 bases, with 21 bases between them.

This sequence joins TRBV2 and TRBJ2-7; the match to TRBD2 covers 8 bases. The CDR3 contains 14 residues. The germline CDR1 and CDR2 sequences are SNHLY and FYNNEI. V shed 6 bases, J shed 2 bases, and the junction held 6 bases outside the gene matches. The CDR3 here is CASRSGRGPYEQYF. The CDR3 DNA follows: TGTGCCAGCAGAAGCGGGAGAGGACCCTACGAGCAGTACTTC.

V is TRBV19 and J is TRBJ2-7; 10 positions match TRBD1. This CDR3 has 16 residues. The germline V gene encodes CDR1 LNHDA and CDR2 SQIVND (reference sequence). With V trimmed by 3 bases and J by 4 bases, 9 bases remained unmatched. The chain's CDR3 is CASSIGTGANAYEQYF. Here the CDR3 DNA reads TGTGCCAGTAGTATTGGGACAGGGGCCAACGCTTACGAGCAGTACTTC.

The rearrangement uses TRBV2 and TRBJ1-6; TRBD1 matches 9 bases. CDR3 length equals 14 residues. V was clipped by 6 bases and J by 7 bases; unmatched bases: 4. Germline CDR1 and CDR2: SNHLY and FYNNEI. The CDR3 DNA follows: TGTGCCAGCAGCCGGACAGGGGCGAATTCACCCCTCCACTTT. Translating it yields CASSRTGANSPLHF.

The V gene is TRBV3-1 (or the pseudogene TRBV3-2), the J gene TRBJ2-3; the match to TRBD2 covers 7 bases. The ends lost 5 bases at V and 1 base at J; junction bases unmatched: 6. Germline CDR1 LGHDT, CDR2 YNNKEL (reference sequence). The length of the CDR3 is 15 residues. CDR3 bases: TGTGCCAGCAGCGTAATTCTAGCGGGCACAGATACGCAGTATTTT. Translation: CASSVILAGTDTQYF.

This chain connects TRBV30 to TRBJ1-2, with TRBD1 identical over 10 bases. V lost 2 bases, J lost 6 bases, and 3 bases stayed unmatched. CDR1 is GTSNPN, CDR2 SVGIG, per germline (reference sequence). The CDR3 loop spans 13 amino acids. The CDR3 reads CAWSPGQGNGYTF. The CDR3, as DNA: TGTGCCTGGAGTCCGGGACAGGGGAATGGCTACACCTTC.

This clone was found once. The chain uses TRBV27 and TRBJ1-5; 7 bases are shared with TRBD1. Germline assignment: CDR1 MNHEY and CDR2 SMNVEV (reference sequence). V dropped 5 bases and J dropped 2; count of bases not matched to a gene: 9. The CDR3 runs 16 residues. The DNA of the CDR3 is TGTGCCAGCAGTCAGACAGGGTTGGGCCGCAATCAGCCCCAGCATTTT. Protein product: CASSQTGLGRNQPQHF.

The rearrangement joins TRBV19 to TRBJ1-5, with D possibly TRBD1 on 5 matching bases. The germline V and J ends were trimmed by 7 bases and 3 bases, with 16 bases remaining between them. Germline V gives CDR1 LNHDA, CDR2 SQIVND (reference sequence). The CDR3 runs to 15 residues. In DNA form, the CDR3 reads TGTGCCAGTACCTCCGCAGGGTATGACAATCAGCCCCAGCATTTT. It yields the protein CASTSAGYDNQPQHF.

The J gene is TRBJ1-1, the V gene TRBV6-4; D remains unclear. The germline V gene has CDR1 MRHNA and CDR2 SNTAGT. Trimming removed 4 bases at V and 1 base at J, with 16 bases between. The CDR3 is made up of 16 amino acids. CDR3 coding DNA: TGTGCCAGCAGTGCCTCCGACATGGCCGCGAACACTGAAGCTTTCTTT. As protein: CASSASDMAANTEAFF.

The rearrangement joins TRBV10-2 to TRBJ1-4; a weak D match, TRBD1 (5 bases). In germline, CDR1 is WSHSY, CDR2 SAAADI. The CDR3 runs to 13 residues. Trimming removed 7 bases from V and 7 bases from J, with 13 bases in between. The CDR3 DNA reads TGCGCCAGCAAGTCAGGGCTGGGTGAAAAACTGTTTTTT. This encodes CASKSGLGEKLFF.

CDR3 DNA: TGTGCCAGCAGCTTAGGACTATCAACAGATACGCAGTATTTT. Translation: CASSLGLSTDTQYF. The chain carries TRBV5-5 and TRBJ2-3; a weak D match, TRBD2 (6 bases). The CDR3 extends over 14 amino acids. CDR1 and CDR2 (germline): SGHKS, YYEKEE (reference sequence). V lost 2 bases to trimming and J lost 3 bases, with 10 bases between them. Using reference TRBV5-5 and TRBJ2-3 for the parts outside the CDR3, the full variable domain is DAGVTQSPTHLIKTRGQQVTLRCSPISGHKSVSWYQQVLGQGPQFIFQYYEKEERGRGNFPDRFSARQFPNYSSELNVNALLLGDSALYLCASSLGLSTDTQYFGPGTRLTVL.

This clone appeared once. The CDR3 DNA reads TGTGCCAGCTCCCCCACGGTACAGCAGAAAGAGACCCAGTACTTC. Amino acid sequence: CASSPTVQQKETQYF. This chain links TRBV18 with TRBJ2-5; D call uncertain. Trimming left V 6 bases short and J 3 bases short, with 17 bases between. Germline CDR1 KGHSH, CDR2 LQKENI. This CDR3 is built from 15 residues.

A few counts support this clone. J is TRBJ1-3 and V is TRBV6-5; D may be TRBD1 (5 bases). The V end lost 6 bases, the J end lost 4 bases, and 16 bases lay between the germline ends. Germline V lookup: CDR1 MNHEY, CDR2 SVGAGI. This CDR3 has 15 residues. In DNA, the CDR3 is TGTGCCAGCAGCCCCACCGGGGGGAACGGAAACACCATATATTTT. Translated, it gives CASSPTGGNGNTIYF.

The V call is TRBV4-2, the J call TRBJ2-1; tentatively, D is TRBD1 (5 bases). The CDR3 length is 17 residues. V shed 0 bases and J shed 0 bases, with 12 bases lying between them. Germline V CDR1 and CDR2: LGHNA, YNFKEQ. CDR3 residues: CASSQDWGSYSYNEQFF. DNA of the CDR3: TGTGCCAGCAGCCAAGATTGGGGCAGTTACTCCTACAATGAGCAGTTCTTC.